Given below is one TCR beta chain in context. The antigen it recognizes is unknown. Qualities for individual bases were not recorded, and no much larger clone is one base off. This sample is drawn from a study of Ad26.COV2.S vaccination and SARS-CoV-2 variants (dated by TCRdb to about 2021). In the study overall: Donors in the vaccine arm were drawn from COV1001, a phase I-IIa trial of Ad26.COV2.S in healthy adults that was multicentre, randomized, double-blind and placebo-controlled. Ad26.COV2.S was given intramuscularly at 5x10^10 or 1x10^11 viral particles, as a single shot or as two shots 56 days apart. TCRbeta repertoire sequencing served as the tool for gauging how specific and how broad the SARS-CoV-2-reactive T cell receptors were following Ad26.COV2.S vaccination. The TCR-sequenced set comprised around 30 samples: 19 Ad26.COV2.S vaccine recipients, 5 placebo recipients and 8 SARS-CoV-2 convalescent individuals. Trial participants were randomized into five groups of five: low-dose or high-dose Ad26.COV2.S given once or twice, or placebo on both occasions. Investigators remained blinded to trial group allocation during experiments and outcome assessment. The full study reports these points: After vaccination, substantial breadth of spike-specific CD8+ and CD4+ T cell responses was reported. It was noted by the authors that total T cell responses may have been underestimated by the TCR breadth and depth analyses. Higher spike-specific TCR breadth was observed in Ad26.COV2.S recipients than in placebo recipients (P = 0.0014). Comparing responses between vaccine doses or regimens was not something the study was powered to do. Vaccine and placebo recipients had similar non-spike TCR breadth, a finding consistent with the vaccine containing only spike.

What this sample's treatment or condition label stands for: around 19 received Ad26.COV2.S at low or high dose, single or two shots; several received placebo; per-sample allocation not given. For vaccine and placebo recipients, repertoires were sequenced using samples collected on day 63 after the first injection. Between 29 July and 7 August 2020, Cohort 1b enrolled 20 to 30 adults aged 18-55 years at one site in Boston, USA. Ad26.COV2.S consisted of a replication-incompetent adenovirus type 26 vector by which a prefusion-stabilized SARS-CoV-2 spike protein from the original Wuhan strain was expressed. V loses 2 bases, J loses 6 bases, and the germline ends lie 10 bases apart. The cysteine opens and the phenylalanine closes a CDR3 of 13 amino acids. The only DNA kept is the CDR3, 39 bases in frame from the first base. As encoded in the germline V gene, CDR1 is MNHEY while CDR2 is SVGAGI. The immunoSEQ Assay was used to sequence TCRbeta CDR3 regions. After extraction, genomic DNA underwent amplification by bias-controlled multiplex PCR, followed by high-throughput sequencing. Per the original workflow: To quantify the absolute abundance of every unique TCRbeta CDR3 region, sequences were collapsed and filtered. T cell fraction was estimated by normalizing TCRbeta template counts to usable DNA, which was measured by amplifying reference genes present in all nucleated cells. Repertoire TCRs were annotated as SARS-CoV-2-specific when V gene, CDR3 amino acid sequence and J gene were exactly matched to a known reactive TCR set. MIRA supplied the reference SARS-CoV-2 TCR set, which was filtered for enrichment in COVID-19-positive ImmuneCODE repertoires so that public or cross-reactive TCRs were removed. Using the MIRA antigens, annotated TCRs were further analysed by specific ORF or by position within an ORF. Depth was the summed frequency of annotated unique rearrangements, while breadth was defined as annotated unique rearrangements over total unique productive rearrangements. Two-sided Wilcoxon rank-sum tests were applied when comparing TCR breadth between groups. This immuneACCESS table, as held by TCRdb, lists in-frame sequences with V and J called but not all clones. Of the missing ones, under half trace to an unresolved V gene in checked studies; the others have no known cause. That table gives V, J and clone size, and the DNA gave D and trimming. Here the sample has roughly 350,000 clones; approximately 86% occur a single time. The ten largest account for around 11% of the sample.

The rearranged segments are TRBV6-5 and TRBJ1-2, with TRBD1 perhaps the D gene, on 6 matching bases. Sequenced here: peripheral blood, sampled in a trial of Ad26.COV2.S vaccine versus placebo. The source is a person between 18 and 65 years old who received the Ad26.COV2.S COVID-19 vaccine or a placebo. The DNA sequence reads TGTGCCAGCAGTTACCCGAACAGGGATGGCTACACCTTC. Its protein reads: CASSYPNRDGYTF.